The sequence of this TCR beta chain was determined in a study of blood T cell repertoires in COVID-19. At the level of the study: COVID-19 samples, acute and convalescent, were from the United States, Italy and Spain.

Original data processing: Counts of nucleated cells, estimated from reference gene primer amplification, were obtained. Produced via immunoSEQ multiplex PCR; TCRdb's table is partial and in-frame only. The V and J calls and the clone size are those of that table, but D and trimming were determined from the DNA. The sample includes 85,000 or so clones, about nine tenths of them seen just once. The sequence came from a man aged 45-65 years with active or convalescent COVID-19. Sequenced material: peripheral blood.

The CDR3 nucleotides are TGTGCCACCAGCAGAGATATTAACTATGGCTACACCTTC. It is translated as CATSRDINYGYTF. The gene calls are TRBV15 and TRBJ1-2; D remains unclear. This CDR3 region has 13 residues. CDR1 is LNHNV, CDR2 YYDKDF, per germline (reference sequence). The ends were cut back, 0 bases at V and 1 base at J, with 3 bases in the middle.